One and the same sample provided the 29 T cell receptor beta chains below, sequenced in a study of monozygotic twins with inflammatory bowel disease (dated by TCRdb to the late 2010s). Libraries came from 5' RACE. These reads were obtained on an Illumina HiSeq 2500. The reads underwent TCRdb reprocessing, giving one record for each CDR3 protein sequence and no DNA. The sample table holds about 110,000 distinct CDR3 sequences. The ten largest clones represent around 12% of the sample. The sequenced sample consisted of blood. The receptors derive from a human donor with ulcerative colitis or Crohn's disease, or a healthy co-twin of an affected twin (not recorded which).

This CDR3 reads CASSIETGPAGTDTQYF. The rearrangement links TRBV19 to TRBJ2-3; the TCRdb D gene call, TRBD1, has no DNA to confirm it. This CDR3 comprises 17 residues. Germline V CDR1 and CDR2: LNHDA, SQIVND (reference sequence).

V is TRBV5-5 and J is TRBJ1-2. Germline loops: CDR1 SGHKS, CDR2 YYEKEE (reference sequence). This CDR3 is built from 13 residues. CDR3 in amino acids: CASSLVINYGYTF.

This chain joins TRBV27 and TRBJ2-1; with no DNA, the TCRdb D assignment of TRBD2 cannot be verified. The CDR3 runs to 19 residues. CDR1 is MNHEY, CDR2 SMNVEV, per germline (reference sequence). CDR3 protein: CASGDPGSSGGSSYNEQFF.

This chain connects TRBV4-2 to TRBJ2-1. Germline V CDR1 and CDR2: LGHNA, YNFKEQ. This CDR3 spans 15 amino acids. CDR3 region: CASSQETSANNEQFF.

The chain carries TRBV20-1 and TRBJ2-1; TCRdb's assignment of TRBD1 cannot be checked, as there is no DNA. Germline values: CDR1 DFQATT, CDR2 SNEGSKA (reference sequence). This CDR3 comprises 15 residues. This CDR3 reads CSARDLGQGSIEQFF.

This sequence joins TRBV15 and TRBJ2-2; TCRdb indicates TRBD2, and absent DNA this call remains unverified. Germline V gene lookup returns CDR1 LNHNV and CDR2 YYDKDF (reference sequence). CDR3 size: 23 residues. The CDR3 region is CATSKRLWPGRPSGRATTGELFF.

The V gene is TRBV7-3, the J gene TRBJ2-3; lacking DNA, the TRBD1 call made by TCRdb goes unchecked. The CDR3 contains 18 residues. Germline V gene sequence: CDR1 SGHTA, CDR2 FQGTGA. The CDR3 loop reads CASSLALVRGSSTDTQYF.

The chain couples TRBV5-4 to TRBJ1-3. Germline V gene data show CDR1 as SGHNT and CDR2 as YYREEE (reference sequence). This CDR3 is built from 14 residues. The CDR3 loop is CASSYQDSGNTIYF.

The chain links TRBV11-3 to TRBJ2-1. CDR3 size: 13 residues. Germline lookup yields CDR1 SGHNT and CDR2 YENEEA. CDR3: CASSLDAGPEQFF.

The CDR3 sequence is CASSIYREQETQYF. V is TRBV19 and J is TRBJ2-5; absent DNA, TCRdb's TRBD1 call cannot be checked. The CDR3 loop spans 14 amino acids. Germline lookup yields CDR1 LNHDA and CDR2 SQIVND (reference sequence).

The CDR3 loop is CDIGWAGADTQYF. The rearrangement links TRBV10-3 to TRBJ2-3; TCRdb designates TRBD2, a call that cannot be tested without DNA. The CDR3 is 13 residues long. The germline V gene encodes CDR1 ENHRY and CDR2 SYGVKD.

The chain combines TRBV7-2 with TRBJ2-1; TCRdb's assignment of TRBD2 cannot be checked, as there is no DNA. There are 13 residues in the CDR3. Germline V gives CDR1 SGHTA, CDR2 FQGNSA. CDR3 amino acids: CASSRDWNNEQFF.

The chain is built from TRBV7-3 and TRBJ2-7; TCRdb returns TRBD2, unconfirmable since there is no DNA. There are 13 residues in the CDR3. Germline V gene data show CDR1 as SGHTA and CDR2 as FQGTGA. This chain's CDR3 is CASSSQGGDEQYF.

The chain's CDR3 is CASSLEWVAEQFF. The gene calls are TRBV5-1 and TRBJ2-1. This CDR3 has 13 amino acids. Germline-derived CDR1 and CDR2 are SGHRS and YFSETQ. Full variable domain (missing parts from reference TRBV5-1 and TRBJ2-1): KAGVTQTPRYLIKTRGQQVTLSCSPISGHRSVSWYQQTPGQGLQFLFEYFSETQRNKGNFPGRFSGRQFSNSRSEMNVSTLELGDSALYLCASSLEWVAEQFFGPGTRLTVL.

This chain uses TRBV16 with TRBJ1-5; TCRdb's D gene call, TRBD1, goes unchecked for lack of DNA. Germline CDR1 is KGHSY and CDR2 is FQNENV. The CDR3 loop spans 17 amino acids. CDR3 protein: CASSQLLGDYSNQPQHF.

The CDR3 sequence: CASSRNPGGRRPQHF. V is TRBV28 and J is TRBJ1-5; TCRdb's D call, TRBD1, is unchecked because there is no DNA. CDR1 and CDR2 (germline): MDHEN, SYDVKM. The CDR3 is 15 residues long.

The chain has TRBV7-9 and TRBJ2-7; the TRBD2 assignment by TCRdb is unverifiable without DNA. The CDR3 length is 14 residues. Germline V CDR1 and CDR2: SEHNR, FQNEAQ (reference sequence). This CDR3 is CASSLVGLAGGPYF.

The rearrangement joins TRBV20-1 to TRBJ2-3; TCRdb's assignment of TRBD1 cannot be checked, as there is no DNA. The germline V gene encodes CDR1 DFQATT and CDR2 SNEGSKA (reference sequence). The CDR3 spans 16 residues. The CDR3 is CSASTGSRSSTDTQYF.

The rearrangement links TRBV10-3 to TRBJ1-2; TCRdb designates TRBD1, a call that cannot be tested without DNA. This CDR3 comprises 16 residues. Per germline, CDR1 ENHRY and CDR2 SYGVKD. CDR3 protein: CAIRAPGGQKAGGYTF.

CDR3 in amino acids: CASSRGTGANVLTF. The chain uses TRBV5-1 and TRBJ2-6; TCRdb lists TRBD1, though no DNA is available to test this call. CDR1 SGHRS and CDR2 YFSETQ come from the germline V gene. The CDR3 is made up of 14 amino acids.

This chain connects TRBV27 to TRBJ1-2; the TRBD1 assignment by TCRdb is unverifiable without DNA. Germline CDR1 reads MNHEY; CDR2 reads SMNVEV (reference sequence). CDR3 length: 14 amino acids. CDR3 protein: CASSFSGRPGGYTF.

V gene TRBV18 combines with J gene TRBJ2-5. The CDR3 consists of 15 residues. CDR1 KGHSH and CDR2 LQKENI come from the germline V gene. CDR3: CASSPLAGGRETQYF.

V and J are TRBV4-1 and TRBJ1-4. There are 14 residues in the CDR3. In germline, CDR1 is MGHRA, CDR2 YSYEKL. Here the CDR3 reads CASSRQLINEKLFF.

The chain has TRBV20-1 and TRBJ1-1; there is no DNA to check the TCRdb D call of TRBD1. CDR3 size: 14 residues. Germline V CDR1 and CDR2: DFQATT, SNEGSKA (reference sequence). The CDR3 spells CSAREGARRPEAFF.

The V call is TRBV4-1, the J call TRBJ2-5; TCRdb proposes TRBD2, but this gene call is untestable without DNA. Germline values: CDR1 MGHRA, CDR2 YSYEKL. The CDR3 spans 17 residues. The CDR3 spells CASSQVLSGDFQETQYF.

CDR3 residues: CSAFAPPGGASDEKLFF. The chain joins TRBV20-1 to TRBJ1-4; TCRdb's D call of TRBD1 is untestable without DNA. Per germline, CDR1 DFQATT and CDR2 SNEGSKA (reference sequence). This CDR3 region has 17 residues.

This chain links TRBV7-2 with TRBJ2-7; without DNA, the TCRdb call of TRBD2 cannot be checked. The CDR3 spans 15 residues. CDR1 is SGHTA, CDR2 FQGNSA, per germline. CDR3: CASSSGGSGAHEQYF.

The chain links TRBV5-6 to TRBJ2-7; TCRdb outputs TRBD1, but without DNA this stays unchecked. CDR3 size: 16 residues. Germline V gene lookup returns CDR1 SGHDT and CDR2 YYEEEE. The CDR3 here is CASSLKPGQGGDEQYF. Full variable domain (missing parts from reference TRBV5-6 and TRBJ2-7): DAGVTQSPTHLIKTRGQQVTLRCSPKSGHDTVSWYQQALGQGPQFIFQYYEEEERQRGNFPDRFSGHQFPNYSSELNVNALLLGDSALYLCASSLKPGQGGDEQYFGPGTRLTVT.

The V gene is TRBV29-1, the J gene TRBJ2-1; TCRdb returns TRBD2, unconfirmable since there is no DNA. There are 11 residues in the CDR3. Looked up from germline, CDR1 is SQVTM and CDR2 is ANQGSEA. The CDR3 region is CSVALVNEQFF.